The 10 T cell receptor beta chains presented below share a single source sample, sequenced in a study of beta chain features in type 1 diabetes. Every bit of the isolated RNA underwent reverse transcription, so sequencing read expressed TCRB transcripts. Sequencing used immunoSEQ multiplex PCR; TCRdb keeps in-frame clones, though not all of them. This table has fewer than 900,000 clones, roughly 15% appearing once. Sequencing was done on a sample of naive CD4+ T cells from blood. These receptors originate from a woman between 18 and 29 years old in good health.

The chain uses TRBV11-1 and TRBJ2-7, with 7 bases fitting TRBD1. The length of the CDR3 is 15 residues. The junction had 3 bases not matched to a gene; V was cut back by 0 bases and J by 1 base. Germline CDR1 SGHAT, CDR2 FQDESV (reference sequence). DNA of the CDR3: TGTGCCAGCAGCTTAGCCCGACAGGGATCCTACGAGCAGTACTTC. It yields the protein CASSLARQGSYEQYF.

V usage is TRBV5-4 and J usage is TRBJ2-5; D tentatively reads TRBD1 or TRBD2 (5 bases each). Germline CDR1 and CDR2: SGHNT and YYREEE (reference sequence). The ends were cut back, 2 bases at V and 0 bases at J, with 20 bases in the middle. The CDR3 has 18 amino acids. The CDR3 spells CASSFLRVRGNYQETQYF. CDR3 DNA: TGTGCCAGCAGCTTCCTCAGGGTTAGAGGGAACTACCAAGAGACCCAGTACTTC.

The chain recombines TRBV28 with TRBJ2-2, with 8 nucleotides matching TRBD1. After removal of 6 bases from V and 5 bases from J, the junction contained 14 bases not matched to a gene. Germline CDR1 MDHEN, CDR2 SYDVKM. CDR3 length equals 17 residues. CDR3 amino acids: CASRGSWTGRWTGELFF. Written as DNA, the CDR3 is TGTGCCAGCAGGGGATCTTGGACAGGGCGATGGACCGGGGAGCTGTTTTTT.

The V and J genes are TRBV11-3 and TRBJ2-2; tentatively, D is TRBD2 (6 bases). This CDR3 spans 17 amino acids. The germline V gene encodes CDR1 SGHNT and CDR2 YENEEA. Trimming left V 5 bases short and J 9 bases short, with 25 bases between. The CDR3 nucleotides read TGTGCCAGCAGCCTTGGCCCCAGTGGAGGGCGTAAGCGGGAGCTGTTTTTT. Translation gives CASSLGPSGGRKRELFF.

The sample holds a few counts of this clone. The chain links TRBV5-4 to TRBJ2-7, with D unclear. Trimming pared 4 bases from V and 5 bases from J, leaving 19 bases between. Germline V gene data show CDR1 as SGHNT and CDR2 as YYREEE (reference sequence). This CDR3 contains 15 residues. CDR3 coding DNA: TGTGCCAGCAGCCAAGTAGTAACAGTAGGCCACGAGCAGTACTTC. Its protein is CASSQVVTVGHEQYF.

The CDR3 nucleotides read TGTGCCAGTAAGGCAAGAGGGGAGACCCAGTACTTC. Its translation: CASKARGETQYF. The gene calls are TRBV19 and TRBJ2-5; D might be TRBD2 (5 bases). This CDR3 comprises 12 residues. The V gene's germline CDR1 is LNHDA and CDR2 SQIVND (reference sequence). V was cut by 7 bases and J by 5 bases, with 11 bases left in between.

The V and J genes are TRBV28 and TRBJ1-5; no clear D gene. Germline CDR1 MDHEN, CDR2 SYDVKM. CDR3 size: 16 residues. The V end was cut by 1 base, the J end by 1 base, with 11 bases between. The CDR3 sequence is CASSLFFGESNQPQHF. The CDR3, as DNA: TGTGCCAGCAGTTTATTCTTTGGGGAAAGCAATCAGCCCCAGCATTTT.

This clone appeared a few times. The gene calls are TRBV7-8 and TRBJ2-5, with 7 bases fitting TRBD2. This CDR3 has 14 amino acids. Trimming took 5 bases from V and 4 from J; bases not matched to a gene: 7. Germline lookup yields CDR1 SGHVS and CDR2 FQNEAQ. The CDR3 nucleotides read TGTGCCAGCAGCCTGGGGACTATGCCAGAGACCCAGTACTTC. Translating it yields CASSLGTMPETQYF.

This chain connects TRBV14 to TRBJ1-2; 8 bases match TRBD1. V dropped 4 bases and J dropped 8; count of bases not matched to a gene: 3. This CDR3 has 12 residues. Germline values: CDR1 SGHDN, CDR2 FVKESK. CDR3 region: CASSPTGVGYTF. Written as DNA, the CDR3 is TGTGCCAGCAGCCCGACAGGGGTCGGCTACACCTTC.

This clone has only a few counts. V is TRBV7-3 and J is TRBJ2-2; D is unresolved. The CDR3 runs to 16 residues. The germline V and J ends were trimmed by 2 bases and 2 bases, with 12 bases remaining between them. Germline-derived CDR1 and CDR2 are SGHTA and FQGTGA. The CDR3 bases are TGTGCCAGCAGCTTATTGTCGGCCAGAAACACCGGGGAGCTGTTTTTT. Translating gives CASSLLSARNTGELFF.